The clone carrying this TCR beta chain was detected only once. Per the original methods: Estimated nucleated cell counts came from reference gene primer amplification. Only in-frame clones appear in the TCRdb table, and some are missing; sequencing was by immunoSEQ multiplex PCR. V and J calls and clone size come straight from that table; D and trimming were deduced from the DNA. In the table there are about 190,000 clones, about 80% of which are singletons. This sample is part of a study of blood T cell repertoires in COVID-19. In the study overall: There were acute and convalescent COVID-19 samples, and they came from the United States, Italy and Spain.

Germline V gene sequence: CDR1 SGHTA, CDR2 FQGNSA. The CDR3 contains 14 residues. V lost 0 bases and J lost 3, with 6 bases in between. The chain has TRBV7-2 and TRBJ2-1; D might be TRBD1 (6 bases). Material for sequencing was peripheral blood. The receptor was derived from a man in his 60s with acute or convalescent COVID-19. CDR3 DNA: TGTGCCAGCAGCTTAGCGGGACACTACAATGAGCAGTTCTTC. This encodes CASSLAGHYNEQFF. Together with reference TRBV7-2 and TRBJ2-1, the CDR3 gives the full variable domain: GAGVSQSPSNKVTEKGKDVELRCDPISGHTALYWYRQSLGQGLEFLIYFQGNSAPDKSGLPSDRFSAERTGGSVSTLTIQRTQQEDSAVYLCASSLAGHYNEQFFGPGTRLTVL.